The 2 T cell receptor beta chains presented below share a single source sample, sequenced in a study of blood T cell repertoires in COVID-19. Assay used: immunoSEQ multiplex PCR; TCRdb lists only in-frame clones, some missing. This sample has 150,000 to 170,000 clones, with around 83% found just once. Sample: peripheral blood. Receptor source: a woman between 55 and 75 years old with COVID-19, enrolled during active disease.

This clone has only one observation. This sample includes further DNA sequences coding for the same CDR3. CDR3 sequence: CASSVGSSYNSPLHF. CDR3 in DNA: TGTGCCAGCAGCGTAGGTAGCTCCTATAATTCACCCCTCCACTTT. The chain employs TRBV9 and TRBJ1-6; D unclear. Germline CDR1 SGDLS, CDR2 YYNGEE. CDR3 length equals 15 residues. With 0 bases removed from V and 0 bases from J, the gap between germline ends came to 4 bases.

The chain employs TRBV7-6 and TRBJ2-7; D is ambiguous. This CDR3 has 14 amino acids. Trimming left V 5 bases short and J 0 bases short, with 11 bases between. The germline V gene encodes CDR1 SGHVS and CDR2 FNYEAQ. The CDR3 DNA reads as TGTGCCAGCAGCCTAAACACGGGCTCCTACGAGCAGTACTTC. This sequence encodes CASSLNTGSYEQYF.